This section outlines one T cell receptor beta chain sequence together with its context. V trimming: 5 bases; J trimming: 5 bases; junction bases outside the gene matches: 7. Germline V gene lookup returns CDR1 SGHTA and CDR2 FQGNSA. The CDR3 runs 16 residues. Original handling: Amplification of reference gene primers provided the estimated nucleated cell counts. The repertoire was sequenced with immunoSEQ multiplex PCR; TCRdb's copy has only in-frame clones and lacks some. The D gene and trimming were derived from the DNA, and the V and J assignments and clone size from that table. Of about 300,000 clones listed, approximately 90% are singletons. The data were obtained in a study of blood T cell repertoires in COVID-19. Across the whole study: Sites across the United States, Italy and Spain contributed samples from acute and convalescent COVID-19. PBMCs, B-cell-depleted T cells, or T cells provided the cDNA or gDNA that made up the material.

The chain has TRBV7-2 and TRBJ2-5; TRBD2 matches 14 bases. Sequenced material: peripheral blood. The TCR sequence derives from a woman in her twenties or thirties who had recovered from COVID-19. DNA of the CDR3: TGTGCCAGCAGCCTAGGACTAGCGGGGGGCGGTGAGACCCAGTACTTC. Amino acids: CASSLGLAGGGETQYF.